This T cell receptor beta chain comes out of a study of blood T cell repertoires in COVID-19 (dated by TCRdb to between 2020 and 2021). For the wider study: Samples covering the acute and convalescent phases of COVID-19 were provided by collaborators in the United States, Italy and Spain. The material from the prospective study consisted of cDNA or gDNA derived from T cells, B-cell-depleted T cells, or PBMCs. Deeply sampled blood TCRbeta repertoires from subjects exposed to, actively infected with, or recovered from COVID-19 were included in the dataset. A freely available public database, intended as a resource for researchers studying the immune response to SARS-CoV-2, is where the repertoires were released. The samples were drawn from the first 160 participants of the ongoing ImmuneRACE study and from 1,254 subjects provided by 6 global collaborators. Sample metadata almost always included a de-identified subject ID, COVID-19 status, age in years and sex. Where available, HLA class I and class II types were obtained from metadata supplied by the sample provider rather than from assay-based typing.

Overall study results and their limits: The quantity of clinical and demographic metadata differed by source and by participant and was supplied without curation.

TCRbeta CDR3 regions were amplified from genomic DNA by means of the immunoSEQ Assay, a bias-controlled multiplex PCR. Under the source paper's analysis protocol: The number of nucleated cells in each sample was estimated from the amplification of reference gene primers within the assay. To quantify the absolute abundance of each unique TCRbeta CDR3 rearrangement, sequence reads were collapsed and filtered. For each sample, productive Simpson clonality was calculated as the square root of Simpson's diversity index across productive rearrangements. The clones in this table, taken by TCRdb from immuneACCESS, are in-frame only. Not every clone is retained; where verified, under half of the shortfall comes from an unresolved V gene, and the cause of the rest is unknown. V and J calls and clone size follow that table, whereas D and trimming were derived from the DNA. This sample gives approximately 66,000 clones in total; roughly 90% of them show up just once. The ten largest clones capture less than 1.5% of the sample.

Each collaborating institution followed its own protocols to collect whole blood in K2EDTA tubes. For TCRbeta analysis, collaborators shipped samples as frozen whole blood, isolated PBMCs, or DNA extracted from either of those sample types. With respect to this clone: Its binding antigen is unknown. No qualities accompany the bases; no much larger clone lies one base away.

From a lookup of the germline V gene (reference sequence), CDR1 and CDR2 are LGHDT and YNNKEL. The trim is 0 bases for V and 2 bases for J, with a gap of 14 bases between the germline ends. The CDR3 numbers 16 residues from cysteine through phenylalanine. Of all the DNA, just the CDR3 is kept, 48 bases in frame from base 1. The specimen sequenced was peripheral blood. The rearrangement combines TRBV3-1 (or the pseudogene TRBV3-2) with TRBJ2-7; the D segment could be TRBD1, given 7 matching bases. The origin of this receptor is a man aged 55 to 70 with acute or convalescent COVID-19. The DNA sequence is as follows: TGTGCCAGCAGCCAAGATTTTAGCAGGGGGGCCTACGAGCAGTACTTC. Translated, this is CASSQDFSRGAYEQYF.